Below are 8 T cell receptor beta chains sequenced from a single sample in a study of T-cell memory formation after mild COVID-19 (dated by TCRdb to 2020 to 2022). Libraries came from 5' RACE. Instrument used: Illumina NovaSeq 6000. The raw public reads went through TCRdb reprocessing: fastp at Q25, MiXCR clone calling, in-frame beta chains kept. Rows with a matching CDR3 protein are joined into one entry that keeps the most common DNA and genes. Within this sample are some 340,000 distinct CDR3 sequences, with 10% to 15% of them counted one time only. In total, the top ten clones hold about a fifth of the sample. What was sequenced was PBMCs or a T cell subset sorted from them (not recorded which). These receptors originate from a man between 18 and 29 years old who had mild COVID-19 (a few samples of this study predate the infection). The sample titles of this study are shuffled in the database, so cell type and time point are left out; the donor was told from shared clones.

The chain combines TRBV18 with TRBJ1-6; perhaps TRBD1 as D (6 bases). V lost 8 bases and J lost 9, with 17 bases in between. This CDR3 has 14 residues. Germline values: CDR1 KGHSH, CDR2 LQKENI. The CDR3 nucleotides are TGTGCCAGCGCCCCGGGGGGCCGCGGTTCACCCCTCCACTTT. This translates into CASAPGGRGSPLHF.

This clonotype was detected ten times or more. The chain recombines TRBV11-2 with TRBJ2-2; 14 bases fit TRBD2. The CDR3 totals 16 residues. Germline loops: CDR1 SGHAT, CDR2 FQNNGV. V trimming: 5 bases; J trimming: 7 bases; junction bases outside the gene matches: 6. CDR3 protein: CASSLGLAGANGELFF. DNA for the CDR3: TGTGCCAGCAGCCTGGGACTAGCGGGGGCTAACGGGGAGCTGTTTTTT.

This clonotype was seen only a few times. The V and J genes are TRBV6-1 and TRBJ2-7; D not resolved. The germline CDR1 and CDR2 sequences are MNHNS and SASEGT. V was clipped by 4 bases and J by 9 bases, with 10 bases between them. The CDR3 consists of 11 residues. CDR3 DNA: TGTGCCAGCAGTGCAGACAAGTTGCAGTACGTC. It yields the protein CASSADKLQYV.

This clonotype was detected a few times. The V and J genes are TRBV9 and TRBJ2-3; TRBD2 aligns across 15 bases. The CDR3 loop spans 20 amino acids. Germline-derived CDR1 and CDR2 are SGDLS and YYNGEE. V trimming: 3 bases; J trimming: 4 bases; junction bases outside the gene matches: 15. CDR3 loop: CASSGSGTSGGPGSPDTQYF. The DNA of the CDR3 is TGTGCCAGCAGCGGGTCCGGGACTAGCGGGGGGCCTGGGTCCCCAGATACGCAGTATTTT. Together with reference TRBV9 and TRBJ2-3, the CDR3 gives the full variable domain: DSGVTQTPKHLITATGQRVTLRCSPRSGDLSVYWYQQSLDQGLQFLIQYYNGEERAKGNILERFSAQQFPDLHSELNLSSLELGDSALYFCASSGSGTSGGPGSPDTQYFGPGTRLTVL.

In DNA, the CDR3 is TGTGCCAGTAGTATACGCCAGGGAGATGGCTACACCTTC. Residues: CASSIRQGDGYTF. The chain couples TRBV19 to TRBJ1-2; possibly TRBD1 for D (5 bases). This CDR3 is built from 13 residues. The germline V and J ends were trimmed by 2 bases and 6 bases, with 10 bases remaining between them. Germline V lookup: CDR1 LNHDA, CDR2 SQIVND (reference sequence).

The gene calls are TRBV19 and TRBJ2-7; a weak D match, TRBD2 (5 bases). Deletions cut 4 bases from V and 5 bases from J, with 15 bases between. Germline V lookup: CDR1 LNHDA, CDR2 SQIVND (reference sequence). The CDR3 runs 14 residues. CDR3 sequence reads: CASSTGYRMNEQYF. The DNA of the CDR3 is TGTGCCAGTAGTACGGGGTATAGGATGAACGAGCAGTACTTC.

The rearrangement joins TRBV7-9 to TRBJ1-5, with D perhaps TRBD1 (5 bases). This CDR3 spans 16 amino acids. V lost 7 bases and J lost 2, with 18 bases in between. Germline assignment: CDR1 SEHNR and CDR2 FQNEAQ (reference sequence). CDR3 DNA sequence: TGTGCCAGCACCCTCTTCGAAAGGGGTGGCAATCAGCCCCAGCATTTT. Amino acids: CASTLFERGGNQPQHF.

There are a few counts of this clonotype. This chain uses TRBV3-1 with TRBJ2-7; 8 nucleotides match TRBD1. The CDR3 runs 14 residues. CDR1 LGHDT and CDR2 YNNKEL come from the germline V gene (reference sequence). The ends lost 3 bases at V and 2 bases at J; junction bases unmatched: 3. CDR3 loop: CASSQTGVTYEQYF. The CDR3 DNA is TGTGCCAGCAGCCAGACAGGGGTGACCTACGAGCAGTACTTC.